Below are 28 T cell receptor beta chains sequenced from a single sample in a study of blood T cell repertoires in COVID-19. Produced via immunoSEQ multiplex PCR; TCRdb's table is partial and in-frame only. This sample carries about 200,000 clones, around 83% of them seen once, and the ten largest clones take about 5%. The specimen sequenced was peripheral blood. The receptor source for this set is an elderly woman with acute or convalescent COVID-19.

This chain links TRBV18 with TRBJ1-6, with TRBD1 matching 10 bases. Germline V CDR1 and CDR2: KGHSH, LQKENI. This CDR3 is built from 14 residues. V shed 6 bases and J 9 bases; nucleotides not matched to a gene: 5. The CDR3 DNA follows: TGTGCCAGCTCGTCGGGACAGGGGTTTTCACCCCTCCACTTT. Translation gives CASSSGQGFSPLHF.

This chain links TRBV15 with TRBJ1-1; 9 nucleotides line up with TRBD1. CDR1 and CDR2 from the germline V gene are LNHNV and YYDKDF (reference sequence). The CDR3 spans 18 residues. J gave up 4 bases and V 0 bases, and 12 bases lay outside the gene matches. CDR3 in DNA: TGTGCCACCAGCAGAGACCTCCTGGGACAGGGTTTCGGCACTGAAGCTTTCTTT. Its protein is CATSRDLLGQGFGTEAFF.

The chain joins TRBV5-1 to TRBJ2-5; perhaps TRBD2 as D (5 bases). Trimming pared 0 bases from V and 5 bases from J, leaving 20 bases between. Germline CDR1 SGHRS, CDR2 YFSETQ. CDR3 length: 17 residues. CDR3 sequence (DNA): TGCGCCAGCAGCTTGGTGGCTAGCTCATCCCCCGGGGAGACCCAGTACTTC. Its translation is CASSLVASSSPGETQYF.

The chain couples TRBV29-1 to TRBJ1-2, with TRBD1 as a possible D gene (5 bases). V dropped 2 bases and J dropped 4 bases, with 11 bases sitting between them. This CDR3 is 13 amino acids long. Germline values: CDR1 SQVTM, CDR2 ANQGSEA. The CDR3 bases are TGCAGCGTTGAAAAGGGGATGGGCTATGGCTACACCTTC. This codes for CSVEKGMGYGYTF.

The chain uses TRBV28 and TRBJ1-1, with unresolved D. The ends were cut back, 4 bases at V and 0 bases at J, with 9 bases in the middle. Per germline, CDR1 MDHEN and CDR2 SYDVKM. The CDR3 has 14 residues. The CDR3 DNA reads TGTGCCAGCAGTTCCCCCCCCGTGAACACTGAAGCTTTCTTT. This codes for CASSSPPVNTEAFF. Together with reference TRBV28 and TRBJ1-1, the CDR3 gives the full variable domain: DVKVTQSSRYLVKRTGEKVFLECVQDMDHENMFWYRQDPGLGLRLIYFSYDVKMKEKGDIPEGYSVSREKKERFSLILESASTNQTSMYLCASSSPPVNTEAFFGQGTRLTVV.

The chain combines TRBV5-1 with TRBJ2-5; D perhaps matches TRBD1 (6 bases). Germline V CDR1 and CDR2: SGHRS, YFSETQ. V was clipped by 3 bases and J by 5 bases, with 17 bases between them. The CDR3 is 15 amino acids. In DNA, the CDR3 is TGCGCCAGCAGCTACACAGGGCCCACCCAGGAGACCCAGTACTTC. This sequence encodes CASSYTGPTQETQYF.

The J gene is TRBJ2-7, the V gene TRBV19; D is undetermined. This CDR3 contains 12 residues. CDR1 and CDR2 from the germline V gene are LNHDA and SQIVND (reference sequence). V gave up 1 base and J gave up 2 bases, with 3 bases separating them. The CDR3 here is CASSIATYEQYF. CDR3 coding DNA: TGTGCCAGTAGTATAGCCACCTACGAGCAGTACTTC.

This clone was recorded once. V and J are TRBV28 and TRBJ2-3; 10 nucleotides line up with TRBD2. The length of the CDR3 is 17 residues. The V gene end was trimmed by 7 bases and the J gene end by 5 bases; junction bases not matched to a gene: 15. The germline V gene encodes CDR1 MDHEN and CDR2 SYDVKM. This CDR3 is CASTGGGSGRVIDTQYF. CDR3 in DNA: TGTGCCAGCACCGGTGGGGGGAGCGGGAGGGTGATAGATACGCAGTATTTT. The full variable domain, in which reference TRBV28 and TRBJ2-3 provide the parts outside the CDR3, is DVKVTQSSRYLVKRTGEKVFLECVQDMDHENMFWYRQDPGLGLRLIYFSYDVKMKEKGDIPEGYSVSREKKERFSLILESASTNQTSMYLCASTGGGSGRVIDTQYFGPGTRLTVL.

This chain uses TRBV6-2 or TRBV6-3 with TRBJ2-7; D call uncertain. CDR1 is MNHEY and CDR2 is SVGEGT in the germline V gene. Trimming took 0 bases from V and 5 from J, leaving 11 bases between them. This CDR3 is 14 amino acids long. In DNA, the CDR3 is TGTGCCAGCAGTTACTCGGGCAGGCACAACGAGCAGTACTTC. As protein: CASSYSGRHNEQYF.

The V call is TRBV5-6, the J call TRBJ1-3; the D is unclear. Germline CDR1 is SGHDT and CDR2 is YYEEEE. CDR3 length: 16 amino acids. Trimming took 5 bases from V and 0 from J, leaving 15 bases between them. CDR3 residues: CASRRSPLSSGNTIYF. The CDR3 nucleotides are TGTGCCAGCAGACGGTCTCCGCTTTCCTCTGGAAACACCATATATTTT.

The rearrangement links TRBV18 to TRBJ2-2; 9 bases are a match to TRBD2. V shed 4 bases, J shed 4 bases, and the junction held 4 bases outside the gene matches. The CDR3 loop spans 15 amino acids. Germline lookup yields CDR1 KGHSH and CDR2 LQKENI. CDR3 sequence reads: CASSLAGVSTGELFF. CDR3 sequence (DNA): TGTGCCAGCTCACTAGCGGGAGTAAGCACCGGGGAGCTGTTTTTT.

This rearrangement joins TRBV18 to TRBJ2-1; 9 bases map to TRBD1. The J segment lost 9 bases and the V segment lost 3 bases, leaving 6 bases of the junction unmatched. The CDR3 runs to 14 residues. Looked up from germline, CDR1 is KGHSH and CDR2 is LQKENI. CDR3 sequence reads: CASSPTGGSGEQFF. The DNA of the CDR3 is TGTGCCAGCTCACCGACAGGGGGGTCAGGTGAGCAGTTCTTC. Full variable domain (missing parts from reference TRBV18 and TRBJ2-1): NAGVMQNPRHLVRRRGQEARLRCSPMKGHSHVYWYRQLPEEGLKFMVYLQKENIIDESGMPKERFSAEFPKEGPSILRIQQVVRGDSAAYFCASSPTGGSGEQFFGPGTRLTVL.

The rearrangement joins TRBV2 to TRBJ1-1; D is possibly TRBD1 (5 bases). Trimming left V 4 bases short and J 0 bases short, with 9 bases between. CDR1 SNHLY and CDR2 FYNNEI come from the germline V gene. The CDR3 totals 14 residues. The CDR3 DNA reads TGTGCCAGCAGTGTTATACAGGTGAACACTGAAGCTTTCTTT. It is translated as CASSVIQVNTEAFF.

The V gene is TRBV10-3, the J gene TRBJ1-1; D gene unclear. V was cut by 0 bases and J by 3 bases, with 8 bases left in between. This CDR3 region has 14 residues. CDR1 ENHRY and CDR2 SYGVKD come from the germline V gene. The CDR3 region has the DNA TGTGCCATCAGTGAGTCCCCAGACTACACTGAAGCTTTCTTT. Encoded protein: CAISESPDYTEAFF.

This chain uses TRBV30 with TRBJ1-4; TRBD1 matches at 8 bases. This CDR3 has 14 residues. The germline gives CDR1 GTSNPN, CDR2 SVGIG (reference sequence). Losses at the gene ends were 3 bases for V and 12 bases for J; bases not matched to a gene: 12. The CDR3 DNA is TGTGCCTGGAGCGCAGGGGGCGTAGGGACGGAACTGTTTTTT. This sequence encodes CAWSAGGVGTELFF.

V gene TRBV5-4 combines with J gene TRBJ2-3; maybe TRBD2 (6 bases). The CDR3 has 15 amino acids. Trimming left V 4 bases short and J 1 base short, with 13 bases between. Germline-derived CDR1 and CDR2 are SGHNT and YYREEE (reference sequence). The CDR3 coding sequence is TGTGCCAGCAGCCTTACTAGCTCCGGCACAGATACGCAGTATTTT. It is translated as CASSLTSSGTDTQYF.

This clone has just one count. V is TRBV7-2 and J is TRBJ2-3; D might be TRBD2 (7 bases). The CDR3 runs to 16 residues. Germline V gene sequence: CDR1 SGHTA, CDR2 FQGNSA. V lost 2 bases and J 2 bases, leaving 14 bases between the germline ends. The CDR3 DNA is TGTGCCAGCAGCTTACATCGGGGGGCCGACACAGATACGCAGTATTTT. It encodes CASSLHRGADTDTQYF.

J is TRBJ1-6 and V is TRBV14; a weak D match, TRBD1 (6 bases). The CDR3 is made up of 15 amino acids. Germline V CDR1 and CDR2: SGHDN, FVKESK. Deletions cut 2 bases from V and 9 bases from J, with 14 bases between. CDR3: CASSQFRDNFSPLHF. Here the CDR3 DNA reads TGTGCCAGCAGCCAATTCCGGGACAATTTTTCACCCCTCCACTTT. Full variable domain (missing parts from reference TRBV14 and TRBJ1-6): EAGVTQFPSHSVIEKGQTVTLRCDPISGHDNLYWYRRVMGKEIKFLLHFVKESKQDESGMPNNRFLAERTGGTYSTLKVQPAELEDSGVYFCASSQFRDNFSPLHFGNGTRLTVT.

This clone has a handful of counts. The rearrangement uses TRBV10-3 and TRBJ2-1; 7 bases are shared with TRBD1. Germline assignment: CDR1 ENHRY and CDR2 SYGVKD. V shed 8 bases and J 7 bases; nucleotides not matched to a gene: 8. The CDR3 is 13 amino acids. The CDR3 loop is CAIGIQQGNEQFF. The CDR3 DNA reads as TGTGCCATCGGCATACAACAGGGGAATGAGCAGTTCTTC.

V usage is TRBV7-9 and J usage is TRBJ1-1, with TRBD1 as a possible D gene (5 bases). The V and J ends lost 4 bases and 6 bases respectively, with 15 bases between them. Germline V gene lookup returns CDR1 SEHNR and CDR2 FQNEAQ (reference sequence). This CDR3 has 14 amino acids. CDR3 protein: CASSSLQGPAEAFF. DNA of the CDR3: TGTGCCAGCAGCTCGTTGCAGGGTCCCGCTGAAGCTTTCTTT.

The chain has TRBV19 and TRBJ1-5; the match to TRBD1 covers 8 bases. Unmatched junction bases numbered 5, after V lost 6 bases and J lost 1 base. The germline CDR1 and CDR2 sequences are LNHDA and SQIVND (reference sequence). The CDR3 extends over 15 amino acids. The CDR3 sequence: CASRIRTGSNQPQHF. The CDR3 DNA follows: TGTGCCAGTAGGATCCGGACAGGGAGCAATCAGCCCCAGCATTTT.

This rearrangement joins TRBV28 to TRBJ1-1, with D hard to call. Between the trimmed V and J ends, which lost 2 bases and 1 base, there was a span of 8 bases. Germline V gives CDR1 MDHEN, CDR2 SYDVKM. The CDR3 loop spans 14 amino acids. CDR3 sequence: CASSLSPRNTEAFF. The CDR3 coding sequence is TGTGCCAGCAGTTTAAGCCCCCGGAACACTGAAGCTTTCTTT.

The chain links TRBV18 to TRBJ2-3; TRBD1 is a possible D gene (6 bases). Per germline, CDR1 KGHSH and CDR2 LQKENI. The CDR3 spans 16 residues. Trimming removed 3 bases at V and 7 bases at J, with 20 bases between. CDR3 residues: CASSPIGGRQEYTQYF. CDR3 nucleotides: TGTGCCAGCTCACCGATTGGGGGCCGTCAGGAATATACGCAGTATTTT.

Worth noting for this clone: Compared with germline, one end of the junction differs, possibly owing to a read error. This sequence joins TRBV7-7 and TRBJ2-2; 7 bases align to TRBD1. In germline, CDR1 is SSHAT, CDR2 FNYEAQ (reference sequence). The CDR3 runs to 17 residues. The CDR3 sequence: CASSPHLGQVNTGELFF. DNA of the CDR3: TGTGCTAGCAGCCCACACCTCGGACAGGTTAACACCGGGGAGCTGTTTTTT. Full variable domain (outside the CDR3, taken from reference TRBV7-7 and TRBJ2-2): GAGVSQSPRYKVTKRGQDVTLRCDPISSHATLYWYQQALGQGPEFLTYFNYEAQPDKSGLPSDRFSAERPEGSISTLTIQRTEQRDSAMYRCASSPHLGQVNTGELFFGEGSRLTVL.

CDR3 in DNA: TGTGCCAGTAGTAGGACAAGCCAAGAGACCCAGTACTTC. Translated, it gives CASSRTSQETQYF. V and J are TRBV19 and TRBJ2-5; a possible D gene is TRBD1 (5 bases). The CDR3 is 13 amino acids. The V end was cut by 4 bases, the J end by 1 base, with 7 bases between. Germline V gene data show CDR1 as LNHDA and CDR2 as SQIVND (reference sequence).

This chain uses TRBV6-6 with TRBJ1-5, with D tentatively TRBD1 (5 bases). The CDR3 has 15 residues. CDR1 is MNHNY, CDR2 SVGAGI, per germline (reference sequence). Trimming removed 0 bases at V and 4 bases at J, with 10 bases between. CDR3 coding DNA: TGTGCCAGCAGTTACTCAATGGGGGGAAATCAGCCCCAGCATTTT. It translates to CASSYSMGGNQPQHF.

The rearrangement uses TRBV6-5 and TRBJ2-1; TRBD2 agrees at 7 bases. The CDR3 is 14 residues long. Germline V gene data show CDR1 as MNHEY and CDR2 as SVGAGI. The V segment lost 7 bases and the J segment 0 bases; nucleotides outside the gene matches: 3. CDR3 coding DNA: TGTGCCAGCACCGGGAGGAGCTCCTACAATGAGCAGTTCTTC. Its protein is CASTGRSSYNEQFF.

This clone showed up just once. V is TRBV7-2 and J is TRBJ1-1; TRBD1 matches 8 bases. The CDR3 extends over 14 amino acids. Germline V lookup: CDR1 SGHTA, CDR2 FQGNSA. V shed 5 bases and J 1 base; nucleotides not matched to a gene: 3. The DNA of the CDR3 is TGTGCCAGCAGCCTGGACAGGGCGAACACTGAAGCTTTCTTT. It encodes CASSLDRANTEAFF. Full variable domain (missing parts from reference TRBV7-2 and TRBJ1-1): GAGVSQSPSNKVTEKGKDVELRCDPISGHTALYWYRQSLGQGLEFLIYFQGNSAPDKSGLPSDRFSAERTGGSVSTLTIQRTQQEDSAVYLCASSLDRANTEAFFGQGTRLTVV.